The 24 T cell receptor beta chains in this list originate from one sample, sequenced in a study of blood T cell repertoires in COVID-19. Clones were sequenced by immunoSEQ multiplex PCR, and TCRdb holds only the in-frame ones, with some missing. The table records about 300,000 clones, approximately 84% of them present only once. What was sequenced was PBMCs or T cells enriched from blood (not recorded which). Receptors originate from a man in his thirties or forties who had recovered from COVID-19.

This chain links TRBV19 with TRBJ2-3; possible D gene TRBD2, 6 bases. Trimming removed 6 bases from V and 0 bases from J, with 19 bases in between. This CDR3 has 17 amino acids. Germline V gene sequence: CDR1 LNHDA, CDR2 SQIVND (reference sequence). The chain's CDR3 is CASSIGTYGRSTDTQYF. The CDR3 DNA follows: TGTGCCAGTAGCATCGGGACTTATGGTCGAAGCACAGATACGCAGTATTTT.

V gene TRBV12-3 or TRBV12-4 combines with J gene TRBJ1-5; the D gene is possibly TRBD1 (6 bases). The CDR3 spans 13 residues. The V end was cut by 5 bases, the J end by 7 bases, with 12 bases between. The CDR3 loop is CASSPGVRQPQHF. The CDR3 nucleotides are TGTGCCAGCAGTCCAGGGGTGCGGCAGCCCCAGCATTTT.

The chain recombines TRBV24-1 with TRBJ1-3; unclear D gene. V was pared by 6 bases and J by 3 bases, with 5 bases between. CDR3 length: 12 residues. Looked up from germline, CDR1 is KGHDR and CDR2 is SFDVKD. For the CDR3, the DNA is TGTGCCACCAGTTTAAATGGAAACACCATATATTTT. Protein: CATSLNGNTIYF.

The genes are TRBV10-1 and TRBJ1-4, with TRBD1 matching over 7 bases. Germline V gene lookup returns CDR1 WNHNN and CDR2 SYGVQD (reference sequence). The junction had 10 bases not matched to a gene; V was cut back by 6 bases and J by 6 bases. CDR3 length equals 15 residues. The CDR3, as DNA: TGCGCCAGCAGAGAAATCAGGGGGTCCCATGAAAAACTGTTTTTT. Protein sequence: CASREIRGSHEKLFF.

The V gene is TRBV27, the J gene TRBJ1-5; no clear D gene. This CDR3 is 15 amino acids long. Germline-derived CDR1 and CDR2 are MNHEY and SMNVEV (reference sequence). V lost 3 bases to trimming and J lost 2 bases, with 11 bases between them. The DNA for the CDR3 is TGTGCCAGCAGTTTTCGGGGAGTCGGCAATCAGCCCCAGCATTTT. Its translation: CASSFRGVGNQPQHF.

CDR3 sequence reads: CATSDLGSNTGELFF. The CDR3 nucleotides are TGTGCCACCAGTGATCTAGGTTCGAACACCGGGGAGCTGTTTTTT. The V call is TRBV24-1, the J call TRBJ2-2; D not certain. The V end was cut by 3 bases, the J end by 0 bases, with 7 bases between. Germline V gene lookup returns CDR1 KGHDR and CDR2 SFDVKD. The CDR3 is 15 residues long.

The chain couples TRBV4-1 to TRBJ2-1, with 9 bases identical to TRBD2. The junction had 13 bases not matched to a gene; V was cut back by 4 bases and J by 6 bases. The CDR3 is made up of 17 amino acids. Per the germline V gene, CDR1 is MGHRA and CDR2 is YSYEKL. Here the CDR3 reads CASSLTAPAGGRNEQFF. CDR3 DNA: TGCGCCAGCAGCCTCACGGCCCCAGCGGGGGGACGCAATGAGCAGTTCTTC.

V gene TRBV7-8 combines with J gene TRBJ2-2, with D unclear. Trimming removed 5 bases from V and 4 bases from J, with 8 bases in between. The length of the CDR3 is 13 residues. Germline V gives CDR1 SGHVS, CDR2 FQNEAQ. The CDR3 spells CASSDWVTGELFF. The CDR3 nucleotides are TGTGCCAGCAGCGACTGGGTCACCGGGGAGCTGTTTTTT.

V is TRBV27 and J is TRBJ1-5; perhaps TRBD1 as D (5 bases). The germline V and J ends were trimmed by 5 bases and 7 bases, with 24 bases remaining between them. Looked up from germline, CDR1 is MNHEY and CDR2 is SMNVEV (reference sequence). The CDR3 extends over 17 amino acids. The CDR3 is CASSPFGGALGGQPQHF. The CDR3 region has the DNA TGTGCCAGCAGTCCCTTTGGCGGGGCTCTAGGAGGGCAGCCCCAGCATTTT.

The rearrangement uses TRBV24-1 and TRBJ1-2; D may be TRBD1 (6 bases). CDR3 length: 12 amino acids. Germline V gene lookup returns CDR1 KGHDR and CDR2 SFDVKD. The V end lost 5 bases, the J end lost 8 bases, and 11 bases lay between the germline ends. The CDR3 sequence is CATSAGGEGYTF. CDR3 nucleotide sequence: TGTGCCACCAGTGCTGGGGGCGAGGGCTACACCTTC.

The chain links TRBV3-1 (or the pseudogene TRBV3-2) to TRBJ1-3, with 9 bases that match TRBD1. This CDR3 is 16 amino acids long. The trim removed 3 bases at V and 0 bases at J, leaving 3 bases unmatched. Germline-derived CDR1 and CDR2 are LGHDT and YNNKEL (reference sequence). DNA of the CDR3: TGTGCCAGCAGCCAGGGACAGGGACTCTCTGGAAACACCATATATTTT. Protein: CASSQGQGLSGNTIYF.

The rearrangement links TRBV19 to TRBJ1-4; D gene ambiguous. The V end was cut by 7 bases, the J end by 11 bases, with 20 bases between. The CDR3 is 14 residues long. Germline V CDR1 and CDR2: LNHDA, SQIVND (reference sequence). Written as DNA, the CDR3 is TGTGCCAGTACGTCACCGTTTGTGGAGAAGAAACTGTTTTTT. This codes for CASTSPFVEKKLFF.

The chain has TRBV18 and TRBJ2-5; D uncertain. V lost 3 bases to trimming and J lost 5 bases, with 4 bases between them. Germline CDR1 and CDR2: KGHSH and LQKENI. The CDR3 is 11 residues long. DNA for the CDR3: TGTGCCAGCTCACCCGAGGAGACCCAGTACTTC. It specifies CASSPEETQYF.

In its sample, this clone was seen once. This chain uses TRBV10-3 with TRBJ1-1, with TRBD1 identical over 7 bases. Germline V gene sequence: CDR1 ENHRY, CDR2 SYGVKD. After removal of 2 bases from V and 2 bases from J, the junction contained 14 bases not matched to a gene. The CDR3 totals 18 residues. The CDR3 reads CAISETNSGGTVNTEAFF. In DNA, the CDR3 is TGTGCCATCAGTGAGACCAACTCGGGGGGGACAGTTAACACTGAAGCTTTCTTT.

The chain employs TRBV11-2 and TRBJ2-7; weak D call: TRBD2 (5 bases). Trimming took off 5 bases at V and 2 bases at J, with 13 bases between the two ends. The germline gives CDR1 SGHAT, CDR2 FQNNGV. The CDR3 has 14 residues. The CDR3 loop is CASSEAETTYEQYF. The CDR3 nucleotides read TGTGCCAGCAGCGAAGCGGAAACCACCTACGAGCAGTACTTC.

The chain links TRBV5-1 to TRBJ2-5; D ambiguous. The germline V gene encodes CDR1 SGHRS and CDR2 YFSETQ. This CDR3 contains 12 residues. Trimming left V 4 bases short and J 1 base short, with 5 bases between. CDR3 in amino acids: CASSPSQETQYF. CDR3 in DNA: TGCGCCAGCAGCCCCTCCCAAGAGACCCAGTACTTC.

The chain recombines TRBV30 with TRBJ2-5; D call uncertain. The CDR3 spans 13 residues. Trimming took 3 bases from V and 5 from J, leaving 13 bases between them. The germline V gene encodes CDR1 GTSNPN and CDR2 SVGIG (reference sequence). CDR3 protein: CAWSRLSSETQYF. The CDR3, as DNA: TGTGCCTGGAGCCGACTCTCCTCGGAGACCCAGTACTTC.

The chain carries TRBV7-2 and TRBJ1-1, with a weak D call TRBD1 (5 bases). CDR1 is SGHTA, CDR2 FQGNSA, per germline. The length of the CDR3 is 13 residues. Deletions cut 5 bases from V and 11 bases from J, with 18 bases between. The CDR3 DNA sequence: TGTGCCAGCAGCCGAGACAGAGCGACTGGGGCTTTCTTT. It is translated as CASSRDRATGAFF.

The chain links TRBV4-2 to TRBJ2-5; TRBD1 might be the D (8 bases). The CDR3 sequence is 15 residues long. Trimming removed 4 bases at V and 5 bases at J, with 17 bases between. The V gene's germline CDR1 is LGHNA and CDR2 YNFKEQ. The CDR3 loop reads CASSPQLQGGETQYF. The DNA for the CDR3 is TGTGCCAGCAGCCCTCAGCTACAGGGGGGGGAGACCCAGTACTTC.

The chain joins TRBV21-1 to TRBJ2-5; the DNA was not compared with TRBD1, the D call given in the table. TRBV21-1 is listed as a pseudogene. This CDR3 comprises 16 residues. The DNA for the CDR3 is TGTGCCAGCAGCAAAAGCGTGCAGGGGGAGCAAGAGACCCAGTACTTC. It is translated as CASSKSVQGEQETQYF.

This clone has just one count. The rearrangement uses TRBV5-4 and TRBJ2-7; 16 bases line up with TRBD2. CDR1 and CDR2 from the germline V gene are SGHNT and YYREEE (reference sequence). The V and J ends lost 4 bases and 5 bases, in that order; junction bases with no gene match: 12. The CDR3 is made up of 18 amino acids. CDR3: CASSPSPGLAGGQDEQYF. CDR3 DNA: TGTGCCAGCAGCCCCTCCCCGGGACTAGCGGGGGGGCAGGACGAGCAGTACTTC.

The rearrangement joins TRBV16 to TRBJ1-2; 8 nucleotides agree with TRBD1. CDR1 and CDR2 (germline): KGHSY, FQNENV. V shed 2 bases, J shed 7 bases, and the junction held 12 bases outside the gene matches. The CDR3 spans 16 residues. CDR3 sequence reads: CASSQAFPQGASGYTF. For the CDR3, the DNA is TGTGCCAGCAGCCAAGCGTTCCCCCAGGGGGCTTCTGGCTACACCTTC. Combining the CDR3 with reference TRBV16 and TRBJ1-2 gives the whole variable domain GEEVAQTPKHLVRGEGQKAKLYCAPIKGHSYVFWYQQVLKNEFKFLISFQNENVFDETGMPKERFSAKCLPNSPCSLEIQATKLEDSAVYFCASSQAFPQGASGYTFGSGTRLTVV.

The CDR3 DNA reads TGTGCTAGTGGTATCCCGGACAGGGGGCGCGGGACCCAGTACTTC. Translating it yields CASGIPDRGRGTQYF. This chain connects TRBV12-5 to TRBJ2-5, with TRBD1 matching over 11 bases. CDR3 size: 15 residues. J was trimmed by 7 bases and V by 5 bases; bases with no gene match: 9. Germline CDR1 reads LGHNT; CDR2 reads FRNRAP.

The chain combines TRBV30 with TRBJ1-4; possibly TRBD1 for D (6 bases). The germline V and J ends were trimmed by 4 bases and 8 bases, with 20 bases remaining between them. The CDR3 runs to 15 residues. The germline gives CDR1 GTSNPN, CDR2 SVGIG (reference sequence). CDR3 amino acids: CAWTRPTGTGEKLFF. The DNA of the CDR3 is TGTGCCTGGACTCGCCCAACAGGGACCGGCGAAAAACTGTTTTTT.